Here is one T cell receptor (beta chain) with its context. This clonotype was seen only a few times. The target of this receptor is not known. No base qualities exist here, and no much larger clone lies one base off it. Unmatched junction bases come to 5, with V trimmed by 2 bases and J by 7 bases. The CDR3 contains 15 residues, cysteine and phenylalanine counted. The only DNA kept is the CDR3, 45 bases in frame from the first base. CDR1 and CDR2 are drawn from the germline V gene: MNHEY, SVGEGT. Instrument used: Illumina HiSeq 1500. Through fastp at Q25 and MiXCR, TCRdb rebuilt clones from the public reads, retaining in-frame beta chains. Each CDR3 protein gets just one entry, which takes the most common genes and DNA from the rows behind it. This sample has 800,000 to 950,000 distinct CDR3 sequences in its table, and about 33% of those were observed once. Roughly 12% of the sample goes to the ten largest clones.

This record belongs to a study of T cell repertoires in cytomegalovirus infection (dated by TCRdb to about 2019). A note on the overall study: Peptide stimulations targeted recently identified HLA-C-restricted CMV epitopes, whose presentation resists viral immunomodulation, together with well-studied HLA-B-restricted epitopes. Because public TCR beta signatures pointed to carriage of CMV infection together with the matching HLA type, the HLA type of each donor mattered for the analysis. What the authors observed across the whole study: The ex vivo response was dominated by HLA-C-restricted CMV-specific TCR beta clonotypes, and the single most frequent clonotype in two of eight donors was supplied by these HLA-C-restricted clonotypes. In both this cohort and an independent roughly 350-donor cohort, the cumulative frequency of public TCR beta family members distinguished carriers of CMV infection plus the relevant HLA type.

The label giving this sample's treatment or condition can be read as: in vitro stimulation with specific CMV peptide epitopes to enrich CMV-specific T cells. The chain joins TRBV6-2 or TRBV6-3 to TRBJ2-1; 10 junctional bases match TRBD2. The sequence came from a human donor in good health (CMV status not recorded). Some clones in this sample may be carry-over from other donors' samples. Sample: cultured CD8+ T cells from PBMCs, taken from culture after CMV antigen stimulation. The DNA sequence is given as TGTGCCAGCAGTTACAAGCCTAGCGGGGGAAATGAGCAGTTCTTC. Translated, it reads CASSYKPSGGNEQFF.